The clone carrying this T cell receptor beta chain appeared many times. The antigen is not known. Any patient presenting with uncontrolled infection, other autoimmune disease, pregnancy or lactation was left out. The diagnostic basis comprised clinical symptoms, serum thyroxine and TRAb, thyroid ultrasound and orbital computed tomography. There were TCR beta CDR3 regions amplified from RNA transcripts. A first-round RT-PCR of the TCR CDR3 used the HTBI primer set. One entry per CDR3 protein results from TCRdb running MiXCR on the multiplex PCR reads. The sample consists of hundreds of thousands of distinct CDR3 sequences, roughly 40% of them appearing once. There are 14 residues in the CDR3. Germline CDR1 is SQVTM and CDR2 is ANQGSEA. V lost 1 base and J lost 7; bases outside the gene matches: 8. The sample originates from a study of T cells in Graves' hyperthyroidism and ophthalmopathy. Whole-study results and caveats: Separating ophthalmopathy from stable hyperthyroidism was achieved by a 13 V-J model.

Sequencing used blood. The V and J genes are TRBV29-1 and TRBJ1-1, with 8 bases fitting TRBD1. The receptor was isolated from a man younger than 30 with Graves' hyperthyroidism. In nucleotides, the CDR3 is TGCAGCGTTGAAGGGGGACAGGCGCTAAATGAAGCTTTCTTT. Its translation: CSVEGGQALNEAFF.